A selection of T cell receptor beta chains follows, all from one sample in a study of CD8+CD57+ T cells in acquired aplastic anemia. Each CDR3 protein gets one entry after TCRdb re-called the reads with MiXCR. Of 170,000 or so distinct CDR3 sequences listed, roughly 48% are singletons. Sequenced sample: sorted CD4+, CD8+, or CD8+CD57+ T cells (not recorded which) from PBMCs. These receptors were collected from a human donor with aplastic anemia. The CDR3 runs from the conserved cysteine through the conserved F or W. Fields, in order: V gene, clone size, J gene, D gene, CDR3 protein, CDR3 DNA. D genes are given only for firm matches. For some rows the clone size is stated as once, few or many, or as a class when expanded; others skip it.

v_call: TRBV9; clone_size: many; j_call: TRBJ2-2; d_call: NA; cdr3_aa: CASSVDPGTSYTGELFF; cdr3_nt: TGTGCCAGCAGCGTAGATCCCGGGACCTCTTACACCGGGGAGCTGTTTTTT
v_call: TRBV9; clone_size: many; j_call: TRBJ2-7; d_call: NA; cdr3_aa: CASSAQGRYEQYF; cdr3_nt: TGTGCCAGCAGCGCTCAAGGGCGCTACGAGCAGTACTTC
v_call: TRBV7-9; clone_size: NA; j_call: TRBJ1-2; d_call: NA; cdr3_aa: CASSIASAGGYGYTF; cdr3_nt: TGTGCCAGCAGCATTGCGTCGGCGGGCGGGTATGGCTACACCTTC
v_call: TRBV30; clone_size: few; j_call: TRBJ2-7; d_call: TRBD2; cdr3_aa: CAWSVPGRSGRASHEQYF; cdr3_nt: TGTGCCTGGAGTGTACCTGGTCGTAGCGGGAGGGCTTCCCACGAGCAGTACTTC
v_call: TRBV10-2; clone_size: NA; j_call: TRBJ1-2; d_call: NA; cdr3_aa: CASGEERGVRGYTF; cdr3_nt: TGCGCCAGTGGGGAGGAGAGGGGAGTCCGTGGCTACACCTTC
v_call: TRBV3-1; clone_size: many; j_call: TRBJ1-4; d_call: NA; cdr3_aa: CASSSDSVVEKLFF; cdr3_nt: TGTGCCAGCAGCTCCGACAGTGTGGTTGAAAAACTGTTTTTT
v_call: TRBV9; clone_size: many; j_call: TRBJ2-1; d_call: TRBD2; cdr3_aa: CASTEGGLGNEQFF; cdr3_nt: TGTGCCAGCACCGAAGGAGGACTAGGAAATGAGCAGTTCTTC
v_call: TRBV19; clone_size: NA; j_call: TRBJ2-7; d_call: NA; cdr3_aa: CASSGGRWSEQYF; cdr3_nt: TGTGCCAGTAGCGGGGGGCGCTGGAGCGAGCAGTACTTC
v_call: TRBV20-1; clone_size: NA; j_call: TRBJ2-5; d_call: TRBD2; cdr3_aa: CSASSHGTSLAETQYF; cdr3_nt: TGCAGTGCCAGCAGTCACGGGACTAGCTTAGCGGAGACCCAGTACTTC
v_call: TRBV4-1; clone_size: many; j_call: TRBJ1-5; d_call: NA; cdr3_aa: CASSQDGSNQPQHF; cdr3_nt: TGCGCCAGCAGCCAAGATGGCAGCAATCAGCCCCAGCATTTT
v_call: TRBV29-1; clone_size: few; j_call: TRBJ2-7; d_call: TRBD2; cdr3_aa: CSVEVGGTYEQYF; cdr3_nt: TGCAGCGTTGAAGTGGGGGGGACCTACGAGCAGTACTTC
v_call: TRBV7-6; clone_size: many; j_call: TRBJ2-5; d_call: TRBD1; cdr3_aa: CASSSPGGQGIEGETQYF; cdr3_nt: TGTGCCAGCAGTTCCCCTGGGGGACAGGGGATAGAGGGGGAGACCCAGTACTTC